This paragraph covers one T cell receptor (beta chain) sequence. Its target is not known. Treatment described: oral pan-JAK inhibitor, 5-10 mg twice daily. This record comes from a study of CD8+ T cells in alopecia areata. Regarding the study as a whole: Significant decreases in scalp clonality and expanded CD8+ clones followed tofacitinib treatment.

The CDR3 runs 15 residues. Trimming left V 6 bases short and J 0 bases short, with 11 bases between. The germline V gene has CDR1 PRHDT and CDR2 FYEKMQ (reference sequence). TCR sequencing used cDNA made by reverse transcription of extracted RNA. Generated by immunoSEQ multiplex PCR, the TCRdb table keeps only in-frame clones and is missing some. The sample has 90,000 to 100,000 clones, about 64% seen once. This chain uses TRBV13 with TRBJ2-2; no definite D call. The sequenced sample was CD8+ T cells sorted from blood, obtained at week 4, from a patient treated with tofacitinib. This receptor was taken from a human donor with alopecia areata. CDR3 sequence (DNA): TGTGCCAGCAGTATGGGGATCGCGAACACCGGGGAGCTGTTTTTT. Its translation: CASSMGIANTGELFF.